The 32 T cell receptor beta chains in this list originate from one sample, sequenced in a study of blood T cell repertoires in COVID-19. Here immunoSEQ multiplex PCR was the method, and the copy in TCRdb shows in-frame clones only, minus some. The sample lists some 390,000 clones; roughly nine tenths were seen once. Sequenced: PBMCs or T cells enriched from blood (not recorded which). The receptors come from a young man who had recovered from COVID-19.

The chain combines TRBV5-1 with TRBJ2-2; 7 bases match TRBD1. Trimming took 6 bases from V and 1 from J; bases not matched to a gene: 6. The CDR3 totals 15 residues. Germline V CDR1 and CDR2: SGHRS, YFSETQ. The CDR3 region is CASIKGAENTGELFF. The CDR3 DNA follows: TGCGCCAGCATAAAGGGGGCTGAGAACACCGGGGAGCTGTTTTTT.

The rearrangement uses TRBV27 and TRBJ1-5, with a possible D match to TRBD1 (6 bases). The CDR3 loop spans 16 amino acids. Germline-derived CDR1 and CDR2 are MNHEY and SMNVEV (reference sequence). Trimming removed 5 bases from V and 10 bases from J, with 24 bases in between. CDR3 protein: CASSPDRSAQPLPQHF. CDR3 DNA sequence: TGTGCCAGCAGTCCGGACAGATCAGCCCAGCCTCTCCCCCAGCATTTT.

The chain is built from TRBV21-1 and TRBJ1-2. TRBV21-1 represents a pseudogene. There are 12 residues in the CDR3. The CDR3 here is CASSLMNYGYTF. The CDR3 nucleotides read TGTGCCAGCAGCCTTATGAACTATGGCTACACCTTC.

V and J are TRBV4-1 and TRBJ2-3; D remains unclear. V lost 7 bases to trimming and J lost 1 base, with 9 bases between them. Germline V CDR1 and CDR2: MGHRA, YSYEKL. The CDR3 extends over 13 amino acids. CDR3 in DNA: TGCGCCAGCACCCCGGTGGGCACAGATACGCAGTATTTT. It specifies CASTPVGTDTQYF.

The chain has TRBV5-4 and TRBJ1-6, with D perhaps matching TRBD1 (6 bases). Germline V gene sequence: CDR1 SGHNT, CDR2 YYREEE (reference sequence). The V gene lost 2 bases and the J gene lost 6 bases, with 12 bases spanning the gap. The CDR3 is 15 residues long. CDR3 sequence (DNA): TGTGCCAGCAGCTTACAGGGAATACCTAATTCACCCCTCCACTTT. This gives the protein CASSLQGIPNSPLHF.

The rearrangement joins TRBV11-2 to TRBJ2-5; D not resolved. From germline, CDR1 is SGHAT and CDR2 FQNNGV. Trimming pared 4 bases from V and 5 bases from J, leaving 14 bases between. There are 14 residues in the CDR3. The CDR3 is CASSSWVMGETQYF. The DNA of the CDR3 is TGTGCCAGCAGCTCATGGGTAATGGGCGAGACCCAGTACTTC.

The V gene is TRBV27, the J gene TRBJ2-6; D is possibly TRBD2 (6 bases). This CDR3 is built from 15 residues. Germline V gene lookup returns CDR1 MNHEY and CDR2 SMNVEV (reference sequence). The germline V and J ends were trimmed by 6 bases and 1 base, with 10 bases remaining between them. The CDR3 DNA follows: TGTGCCAGCAGGCTCGCGGGGTCTGGGGCCAACGTCCTGACTTTC. It is translated as CASRLAGSGANVLTF.

The rearrangement links TRBV27 to TRBJ1-1, with a tentative D call TRBD1 (5 bases). CDR1 MNHEY and CDR2 SMNVEV come from the germline V gene (reference sequence). The CDR3 runs 12 residues. Trimming removed 6 bases at V and 5 bases at J, with 10 bases between. In DNA form, the CDR3 reads TGTGCCAGCAGGCTCGGGGGGACTGAAGCTTTCTTT. Protein sequence: CASRLGGTEAFF.

This clone appeared a few times. The chain links TRBV6-5 to TRBJ1-2, with D possibly being TRBD1 (5 bases). Germline V gene data show CDR1 as MNHEY and CDR2 as SVGAGI. Trimming removed 11 bases at V and 8 bases at J, with 18 bases between. The CDR3 has 12 residues. Here the CDR3 reads CASTGGFDGYTF. The CDR3 DNA is TGTGCCTCTACGGGGGGGTTTGACGGCTACACCTTC.

V and J are TRBV7-9 and TRBJ1-2, with D maybe TRBD1 (6 bases). Trimming shortened V by 5 bases and J by 6 bases, and 16 bases separated the two germline ends. This CDR3 is built from 14 residues. Germline CDR1 and CDR2: SEHNR and FQNEAQ (reference sequence). This CDR3 reads CASSPRGGIDGYTF. The CDR3, as DNA: TGTGCCAGCAGCCCTAGAGGGGGAATTGATGGCTACACCTTC.

J is TRBJ2-7 and V is TRBV30; 9 nucleotides align to TRBD2. CDR3 size: 17 residues. The V segment lost 0 bases and the J segment 0 bases; nucleotides outside the gene matches: 9. Germline values: CDR1 GTSNPN, CDR2 SVGIG (reference sequence). CDR3 in amino acids: CAWSVWLAGPPSYEQYF. The CDR3 nucleotides read TGTGCCTGGAGTGTATGGCTAGCGGGACCGCCCTCCTACGAGCAGTACTTC.

The chain couples TRBV7-3 to TRBJ2-2; 9 nucleotides agree with TRBD2. Germline CDR1 is SGHTA and CDR2 is FQGTGA. This CDR3 spans 15 amino acids. V gave up 3 bases and J gave up 6 bases; unmatched junction bases: 5. The CDR3 DNA is TGTGCCAGCAGCTTGGTAGCGGGAGTGGCCGGGGAGCTGTTTTTT. It encodes CASSLVAGVAGELFF.

The V call is TRBV6-5, the J call TRBJ1-2, with 11 bases fitting TRBD1. Per the germline V gene, CDR1 is MNHEY and CDR2 is SVGAGI. This CDR3 contains 14 residues. Germline trimming cut 6 bases from V and 4 bases from J; bases unmatched to any gene: 4. The CDR3 loop is CASSPDRGLYGYTF. The DNA for the CDR3 is TGTGCCAGCAGCCCGGACAGGGGGCTCTATGGCTACACCTTC.

V and J are TRBV28 and TRBJ1-2; 8 bases are shared with TRBD1. CDR3 size: 14 residues. The trim removed 6 bases at V and 7 bases at J, leaving 10 bases unmatched. Germline assignment: CDR1 MDHEN and CDR2 SYDVKM. The CDR3 is CASSPTRQGSGYTF. The CDR3, as DNA: TGTGCCAGCAGCCCTACCCGACAGGGGAGTGGCTACACCTTC.

This chain uses TRBV28 with TRBJ1-1, with D maybe TRBD1 (6 bases). The V and J ends lost 4 bases and 4 bases respectively, with 10 bases between them. Germline lookup yields CDR1 MDHEN and CDR2 SYDVKM. This CDR3 is built from 13 residues. The CDR3 here is CASSSGQITEAFF. Here the CDR3 DNA reads TGTGCCAGCAGTTCTGGACAGATCACTGAAGCTTTCTTT.

The chain recombines TRBV19 with TRBJ1-5; D perhaps matches TRBD1 (5 bases). This CDR3 has 12 amino acids. V was shortened by 6 bases and J by 6 bases, with 9 bases between the two germline ends. Germline lookup yields CDR1 LNHDA and CDR2 SQIVND (reference sequence). In DNA, the CDR3 is TGTGCCAGTAGCTCCACAGGTCAGCCCCAGCATTTT. Translated, it gives CASSSTGQPQHF. The full variable domain, rest sourced from reference TRBV19 and TRBJ1-5, is DGGITQSPKYLFRKEGQNVTLSCEQNLNHDAMYWYRQDPGQGLRLIYYSQIVNDFQKGDIAEGYSVSREKKESFPLTVTSAQKNPTAFYLCASSSTGQPQHFGDGTRLSIL.

DNA of the CDR3: TGTGCCAGCAGTGGGCCAGCTGGAAACACCATATATTTT. Translating gives CASSGPAGNTIYF. The chain recombines TRBV2 with TRBJ1-3; D unresolved. Germline-derived CDR1 and CDR2 are SNHLY and FYNNEI. The V end lost 4 bases, the J end lost 2 bases, and 6 bases lay between the germline ends. The CDR3 is 13 amino acids. Drawing the rest from reference TRBV2 and TRBJ1-3, the complete variable domain is EPEVTQTPSHQVTQMGQEVILRCVPISNHLYFYWYRQILGQKVEFLVSFYNNEISEKSEIFDDQFSVERPDGSNFTLKIRSTKLEDSAMYFCASSGPAGNTIYFGEGSWLTVV.

J is TRBJ2-3 and V is TRBV24-1, with 9 bases fitting TRBD2. In germline, CDR1 is KGHDR, CDR2 SFDVKD. V dropped 2 bases and J dropped 3; count of bases not matched to a gene: 5. The CDR3 runs 16 residues. This CDR3 reads CATSDSSGGRTDTQYF. The CDR3 DNA is TGTGCCACCAGTGATTCGAGCGGGGGGAGAACAGATACGCAGTATTTT.

The rearrangement uses TRBV30 and TRBJ2-7, with 8 bases fitting TRBD1. The CDR3 has 14 residues. Looked up from germline, CDR1 is GTSNPN and CDR2 is SVGIG (reference sequence). The ends lost 0 bases at V and 5 bases at J; junction bases unmatched: 6. CDR3 bases: TGTGCCTGGAGTGTTGGACAGGGAGTGGACGAGCAGTACTTC. Residues: CAWSVGQGVDEQYF.

V gene TRBV29-1 combines with J gene TRBJ1-2, with D unclear. The CDR3 contains 12 residues. CDR1 is SQVTM and CDR2 is ANQGSEA in the germline V gene. V was trimmed by 8 bases and J by 0 bases, leaving 10 bases between them. The CDR3 sequence is CSSVSANYGYTF. CDR3 DNA sequence: TGCAGCTCTGTGAGTGCTAACTATGGCTACACCTTC.

The chain employs TRBV28 and TRBJ2-1; TRBD2 matches 13 bases. Looked up from germline, CDR1 is MDHEN and CDR2 is SYDVKM. CDR3 length: 17 residues. The V gene end was trimmed by 7 bases and the J gene end by 1 base; junction bases not matched to a gene: 7. DNA of the CDR3: TGTGCCAGCACCCCTTTACTAGCGGGAGGGTCCTACAATGAGCAGTTCTTC. Encoded protein: CASTPLLAGGSYNEQFF.

This chain links TRBV2 with TRBJ2-1; D is undetermined. The germline V and J ends were trimmed by 1 base and 4 bases, with 5 bases remaining between them. The CDR3 runs to 13 residues. Germline CDR1 SNHLY, CDR2 FYNNEI. CDR3 region: CASSEGEYNEQFF. In DNA, the CDR3 is TGTGCCAGCAGTGAAGGCGAATACAATGAGCAGTTCTTC.

The chain joins TRBV2 to TRBJ1-6; D is unclear. The CDR3 runs to 15 residues. With 7 bases removed from V and 10 bases from J, the gap between germline ends came to 20 bases. Germline assignment: CDR1 SNHLY and CDR2 FYNNEI. The CDR3 reads CASTLEGRVGSPLHF. For the CDR3, the DNA is TGTGCCAGCACCCTGGAGGGAAGGGTAGGGTCACCCCTCCACTTT.

This clone was counted a single time. The chain joins TRBV15 to TRBJ1-1; possibly TRBD1 for D (6 bases). The V gene's germline CDR1 is LNHNV and CDR2 YYDKDF (reference sequence). The CDR3 has 15 residues. V was shortened by 0 bases and J by 1 base, with 9 bases between the two germline ends. CDR3 DNA: TGTGCCACCAGCAGAGATAACAGGGAGAACACTGAAGCTTTCTTT. Residues: CATSRDNRENTEAFF.

The V gene is TRBV28, the J gene TRBJ1-3, with TRBD1 matching over 8 bases. CDR1 is MDHEN and CDR2 is SYDVKM in the germline V gene. This CDR3 is built from 17 residues. J lost 3 bases, V lost 7 bases, and 14 bases had no gene match. As DNA, the CDR3 is TGTGCCAGCACCTATCCGGCAGGGGGCCCGAATGGAAACACCATATATTTT. It codes for CASTYPAGGPNGNTIYF.

The V gene is TRBV3-1 (or the pseudogene TRBV3-2), the J gene TRBJ1-1; TRBD1 might be the D (5 bases). Germline CDR1 LGHDT, CDR2 YNNKEL (reference sequence). Between the trimmed V and J ends, which lost 0 bases and 1 base, there was a span of 18 bases. This CDR3 has 18 amino acids. The CDR3 DNA follows: TGTGCCAGCAGCCAAGATTCTGCTCCGGTTAGGGGGAACACTGAAGCTTTCTTT. Translation gives CASSQDSAPVRGNTEAFF.

This chain connects TRBV20-1 to TRBJ1-2, with D uncertain. The germline V gene encodes CDR1 DFQATT and CDR2 SNEGSKA (reference sequence). V lost 3 bases to trimming and J lost 2 bases, with 7 bases between them. The CDR3 totals 12 residues. CDR3 bases: TGCAGTGCTAGTTCGGGGAACTATGGCTACACCTTC. Translated, it gives CSASSGNYGYTF.

V usage is TRBV19 and J usage is TRBJ2-5, with 8 bases lining up with TRBD1. The CDR3 is 16 amino acids. V lost 0 bases to trimming and J lost 4 bases; unmatched junction nucleotides: 7. CDR1 is LNHDA, CDR2 SQIVND, per germline (reference sequence). The CDR3 coding sequence is TGTGCCAGTAGTATAGACCTACAGGGGGGAATAGAGACCCAGTACTTC. Its protein product is CASSIDLQGGIETQYF.

Here the CDR3 DNA reads TGTGCCAGCAGCTTAAGTCAGGGGGCGCCCCGTGGCTACACCTTC. It encodes CASSLSQGAPRGYTF. The rearrangement links TRBV7-2 to TRBJ1-2; TRBD1 agrees at 8 bases. J was trimmed by 7 bases and V by 2 bases; bases with no gene match: 9. The CDR3 is 15 amino acids. Germline CDR1 and CDR2: SGHTA and FQGNSA.

The CDR3: CASSERGKGRGAFF. CDR3 DNA sequence: TGTGCCAGCAGTGAAAGGGGGAAGGGGAGAGGCGCTTTCTTT. The chain joins TRBV6-1 to TRBJ1-1; D is possibly TRBD1 (6 bases). Germline V gene lookup returns CDR1 MNHNS and CDR2 SASEGT. The V and J ends lost 2 bases and 11 bases respectively, with 18 bases between them. The CDR3 has 14 amino acids.

This clone has just one count. The chain links TRBV27 to TRBJ1-2, with 12 bases identical to TRBD1. Germline CDR1 is MNHEY and CDR2 is SMNVEV (reference sequence). This CDR3 region has 15 residues. Trimming removed 6 bases from V and 6 bases from J; junction bases left unmatched: 8. The CDR3: CASSPGQGAINGYTF. Written as DNA, the CDR3 is TGTGCCAGCAGCCCGGGACAGGGGGCGATTAATGGCTACACCTTC.

This sequence joins TRBV6-5 and TRBJ2-7; D not resolved. The V and J ends lost 7 bases and 0 bases respectively, with 10 bases between them. This CDR3 is 13 amino acids long. CDR1 and CDR2 from the germline V gene are MNHEY and SVGAGI. The CDR3 coding sequence is TGTGCCAGCAATCGAGGTGCCTCCTACGAGCAGTACTTC. This codes for CASNRGASYEQYF.